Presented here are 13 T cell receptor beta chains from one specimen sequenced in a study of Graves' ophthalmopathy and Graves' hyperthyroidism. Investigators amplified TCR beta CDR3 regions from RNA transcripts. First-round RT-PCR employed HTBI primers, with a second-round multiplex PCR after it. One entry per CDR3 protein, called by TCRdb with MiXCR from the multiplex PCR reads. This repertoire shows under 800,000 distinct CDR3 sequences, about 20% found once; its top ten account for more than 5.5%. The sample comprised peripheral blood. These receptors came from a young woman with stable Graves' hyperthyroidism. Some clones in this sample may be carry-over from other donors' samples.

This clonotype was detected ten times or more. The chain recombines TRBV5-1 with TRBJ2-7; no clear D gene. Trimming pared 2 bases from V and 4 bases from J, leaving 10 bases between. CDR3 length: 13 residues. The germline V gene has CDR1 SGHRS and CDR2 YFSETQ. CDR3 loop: CASSFTRTYEQYF. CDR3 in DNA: TGCGCCAGCAGCTTCACCCGGACGTACGAGCAGTACTTC.

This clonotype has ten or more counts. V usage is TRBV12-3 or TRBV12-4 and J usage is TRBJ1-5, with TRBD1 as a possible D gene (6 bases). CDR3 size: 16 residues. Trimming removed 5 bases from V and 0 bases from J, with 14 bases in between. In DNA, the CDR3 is TGTGCCAGCAGTGGCAATCAGGGGTATAGCAATCAGCCCCAGCATTTT. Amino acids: CASSGNQGYSNQPQHF.

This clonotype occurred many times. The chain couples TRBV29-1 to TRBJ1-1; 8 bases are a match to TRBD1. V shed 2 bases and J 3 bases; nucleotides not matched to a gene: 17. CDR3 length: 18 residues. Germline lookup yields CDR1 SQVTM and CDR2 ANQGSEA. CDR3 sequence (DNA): TGCAGCGTTGAAATCGGGGGAGGGGCAGGGGGCCTTGACACTGAAGCTTTCTTT. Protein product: CSVEIGGGAGGLDTEAFF.

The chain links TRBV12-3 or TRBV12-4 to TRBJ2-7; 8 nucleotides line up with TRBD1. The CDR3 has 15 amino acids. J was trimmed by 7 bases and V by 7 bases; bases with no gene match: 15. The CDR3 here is CASTSRWQGADEQYF. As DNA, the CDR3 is TGTGCCAGCACCTCTCGTTGGCAGGGGGCTGATGAGCAGTACTTC.

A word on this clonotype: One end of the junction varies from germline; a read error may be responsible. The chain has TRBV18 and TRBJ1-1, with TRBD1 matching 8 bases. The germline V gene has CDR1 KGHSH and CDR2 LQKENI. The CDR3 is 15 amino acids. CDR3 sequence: CASSLDRGGNTEALF. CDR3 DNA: TGTGCCAGCTCTCTTGACAGGGGAGGAAACACTGAAGCTTTATTT.

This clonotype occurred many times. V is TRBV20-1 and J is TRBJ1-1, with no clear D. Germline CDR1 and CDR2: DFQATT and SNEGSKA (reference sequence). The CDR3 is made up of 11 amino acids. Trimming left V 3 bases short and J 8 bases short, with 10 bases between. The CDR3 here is CSASVTTEAFF. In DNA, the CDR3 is TGCAGTGCTAGTGTTACGACCGAAGCTTTCTTT.

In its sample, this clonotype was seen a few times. The CDR3 here is CASSEEHHRYQETQYF. The CDR3 DNA reads TGTGCCAGCAGTGAAGAACACCACCGCTACCAAGAGACCCAGTACTTC. J is TRBJ2-5 and V is TRBV2, with D uncertain. With 1 base removed from V and 0 bases from J, the gap between germline ends came to 12 bases. Germline CDR1 and CDR2: SNHLY and FYNNEI. CDR3 length equals 16 residues.

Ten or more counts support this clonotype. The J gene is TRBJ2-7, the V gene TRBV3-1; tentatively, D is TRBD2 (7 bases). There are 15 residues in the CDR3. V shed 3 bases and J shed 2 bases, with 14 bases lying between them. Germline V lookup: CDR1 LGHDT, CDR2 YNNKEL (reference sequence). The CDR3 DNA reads TGTGCCAGCAGCCAGGAGGGGGGGGGACCCTACGAGCAGTACTTC. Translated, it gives CASSQEGGGPYEQYF.

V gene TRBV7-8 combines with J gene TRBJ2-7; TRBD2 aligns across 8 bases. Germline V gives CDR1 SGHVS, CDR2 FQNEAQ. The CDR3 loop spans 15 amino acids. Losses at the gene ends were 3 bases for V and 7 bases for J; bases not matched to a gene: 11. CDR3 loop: CASSFGHGGASEQYF. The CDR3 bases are TGTGCCAGCAGCTTTGGACACGGGGGGGCCTCGGAGCAGTACTTC.

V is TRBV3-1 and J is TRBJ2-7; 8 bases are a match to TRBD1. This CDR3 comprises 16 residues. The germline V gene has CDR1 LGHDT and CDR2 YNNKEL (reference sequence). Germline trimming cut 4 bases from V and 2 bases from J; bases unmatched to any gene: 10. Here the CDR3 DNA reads TGTGCCAGCAGCCCCTCTTTACCGACAGGGGCCTACGAGCAGTACTTC. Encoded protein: CASSPSLPTGAYEQYF.

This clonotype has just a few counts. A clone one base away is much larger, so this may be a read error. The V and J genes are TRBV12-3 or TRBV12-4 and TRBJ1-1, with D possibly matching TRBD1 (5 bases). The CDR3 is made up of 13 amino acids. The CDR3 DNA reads TGTGCCAGCAGTAGACAGCTTCACATTGAAGCTTGCTTT. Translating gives CASSRQLHIEACF.

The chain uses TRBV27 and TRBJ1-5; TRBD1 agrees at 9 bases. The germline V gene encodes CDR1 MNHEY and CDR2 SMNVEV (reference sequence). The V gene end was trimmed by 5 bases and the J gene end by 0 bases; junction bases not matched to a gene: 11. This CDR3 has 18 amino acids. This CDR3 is CASSPKGQGFYSNQPQHF. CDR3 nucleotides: TGTGCCAGCAGTCCAAAGGGACAGGGTTTTTATAGCAATCAGCCCCAGCATTTT.

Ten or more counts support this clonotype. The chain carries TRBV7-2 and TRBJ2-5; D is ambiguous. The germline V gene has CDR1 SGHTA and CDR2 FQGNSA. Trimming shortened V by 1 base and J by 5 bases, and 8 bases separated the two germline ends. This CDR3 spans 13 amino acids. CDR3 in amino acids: CASSLEYVETQYF. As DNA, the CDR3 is TGTGCCAGCAGCTTAGAGTATGTTGAGACCCAGTACTTC. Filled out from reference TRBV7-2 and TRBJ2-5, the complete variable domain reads GAGVSQSPSNKVTEKGKDVELRCDPISGHTALYWYRQSLGQGLEFLIYFQGNSAPDKSGLPSDRFSAERTGGSVSTLTIQRTQQEDSAVYLCASSLEYVETQYFGPGTRLLVL.